This is a list of T cell receptor beta chains from one sample in a study of T cell changes during pregnancy in multiple sclerosis. TCRdb's table, derived via immunoSEQ multiplex PCR, lists solely in-frame clones and lacks some. There are about 120,000 clones in the sample; under 95% occur only once, and 6.2% lies in the top ten. Material: peripheral blood, obtained before pregnancy. The receptors shown here come from a female donor with multiple sclerosis, enrolled in a pregnancy study. CDR3s include the opening cysteine and the closing phenylalanine or tryptophan. D genes are given only for firm matches.

cdr3_nt cdr3_aa v_call d_call j_call
TGTGCCAGCAGTGAGACAACCGTTCGCCCCGAGACCCAGTACTTC CASSETTVRPETQYF TRBV6-1 NA TRBJ2-5
TGTGCCAGCAGCGTAGGGACTAGTTACTACAATGAGCAGTTCTTC CASSVGTSYYNEQFF TRBV9 TRBD2 TRBJ2-1
TGTGCCTGGAGCTCCGGGACAGGCTACAATGAGCAGTTCTTC CAWSSGTGYNEQFF TRBV30 TRBD1 TRBJ2-1
TGCGCCAGCAGCTTGGTGTTGGAGTCCTACGAGCAGTACTTC CASSLVLESYEQYF TRBV5-1 NA TRBJ2-7
TGTGCCAGCAGCCTAGGAGGCAGCCAAGAGACCCAGTACTTC CASSLGGSQETQYF TRBV7-2 NA TRBJ2-5
TGTGCCAGCAGGTCGACAGGGACAGGAAACACCATATATTTT CASRSTGTGNTIYF TRBV6-5 TRBD1 TRBJ1-3
TGTGCCAGCAGCGCCGGTGGCGGCGTGGCCCAGTACTTC CASSAGGGVAQYF TRBV5-4 NA TRBJ2-5
TGTGCCAGCAGTGACGGTAACTATGGCTACACCTTC CASSDGNYGYTF TRBV25-1 NA TRBJ1-2
TGTGCCAGCAGCTTGGGACTAGTATCCCCCGAGCAGTACTTC CASSLGLVSPEQYF TRBV5-4 NA TRBJ2-7
TGTGCCAGTAGTATCGTAGCCGGGGAGCGCGATACGCAGTATTTT CASSIVAGERDTQYF TRBV19 NA TRBJ2-3
TGTGCCAGCAGCGTGGGAGGTAGCGGGAGCCAAGAGACCCAGTACTTC CASSVGGSGSQETQYF TRBV9 TRBD2 TRBJ2-5
TGTGCCAGCAGCCGGACTAGCGGGAGGTCCCACGAGCAGTACTTC CASSRTSGRSHEQYF TRBV5-6 TRBD2 TRBJ2-7
TGTGCCAGCAGTGGCCCCGGGACAGTTCGAGAAAAACTGTTTTTT CASSGPGTVREKLFF TRBV28 TRBD1 TRBJ1-4
TGTGCCAGCAGCTTCCTAGGTGGACAGGGCCCTTCACCCCTCCACTTT CASSFLGGQGPSPLHF TRBV11-2 TRBD1 TRBJ1-6
TGCGCCAGCACCACTACTAGAGCAGATACGCAGTATTTT CASTTTRADTQYF TRBV10-2 NA TRBJ2-3
TGCAGCGTTAGACTAGCGGGGGGGCCCGGGGAGCTGTTTTTT CSVRLAGGPGELFF TRBV29-1 TRBD2 TRBJ2-2
TGTGCCAGCAGTGTTGGGGCAGGGCCCTACGAGCAGTACTTC CASSVGAGPYEQYF TRBV2 NA TRBJ2-7
TGTGCCAGCAGCGGGACACGTAGCGGGAGGTTTCATACGCAGTATTTT CASSGTRSGRFHTQYF TRBV5-6 TRBD2 TRBJ2-3
TGTGCCAGCAGCCCCGGACTCGGAAACACCGGGGAGCTGTTTTTT CASSPGLGNTGELFF TRBV7-9 NA TRBJ2-2
TGTGCCAGCGGGCTAGGCGGGACAGGTCCCACAGATACGCAGTATTTT CASGLGGTGPTDTQYF TRBV5-5 TRBD1 TRBJ2-3
TGTGCCACCAGCAGAGATGAGGGTTCGTACGAGCAGTACTTC CATSRDEGSYEQYF TRBV15 NA TRBJ2-7
TGTGCCGGAAACAGGGGCGGGACGGGTGAAGCTTTCTTT CAGNRGGTGEAFF TRBV6-1 TRBD1 TRBJ1-1
TGTGCCAGCAGTTCACGTAGCGGAACCTCCTACAATGAGCAGTTCTTC CASSSRSGTSYNEQFF TRBV28 NA TRBJ2-1
TGTGCCTGGAGTGTACTGCACGATAATTCACCCCTCCACTTT CAWSVLHDNSPLHF TRBV30 NA TRBJ1-6
TGTGCCAGCAGTGACGTACCGGGACAGTTATCCTACGAGCAGTACTTC CASSDVPGQLSYEQYF TRBV28 TRBD1 TRBJ2-7
TGTGCCAGCAGCTTCACCGGGACAGAAGAGACCCAGTACTTC CASSFTGTEETQYF TRBV5-4 TRBD1 TRBJ2-5
TGTGCCAGCAGCCTAGACAGGGGGCGGACTGAAGCTTTCTTT CASSLDRGRTEAFF TRBV21-1 NA TRBJ1-1
TGTGCCTGGAGCCCGGTTCAAATTCACAATGAGCAGTTCTTC CAWSPVQIHNEQFF TRBV30 NA TRBJ2-1
TGTGCCAGCAGTTACTCGACTGCTAGCGGGTACGAGCAGTACTTC CASSYSTASGYEQYF TRBV6-6 TRBD2 TRBJ2-7
TGTGCCAGCAGTCGGGACAGGCGATACGAGCAGTACTTC CASSRDRRYEQYF TRBV6-1 TRBD1 TRBJ2-7
TGCAGCGTCCTACAGTACGAGTATGGCTACACCTTC CSVLQYEYGYTF TRBV29-1 NA TRBJ1-2
TGTGCCAGCAGCTTCGCGGGGGGGCTGGAGACCCAGTACTTC CASSFAGGLETQYF TRBV7-9 TRBD2 TRBJ2-5
TGTGCCAGCAGTTTTCGGGGAGAGACCCAGTACTTC CASSFRGETQYF TRBV27 NA TRBJ2-5
TGTGCCAGTAGTCAGGGCCTAAGCTTTAATTCACCCCTCCACTTT CASSQGLSFNSPLHF TRBV19 NA TRBJ1-6
TGTGCCTGGAGTAAAGCTACCGGGGAGCTGTTTTTT CAWSKATGELFF TRBV30 NA TRBJ2-2
TGCGCCAGCAGCTTGGCACTAGTAGGAGATACGCAGTATTTT CASSLALVGDTQYF TRBV5-1 NA TRBJ2-3
TGTGCCAACGACGGACTAGCCAACACAGATACGCAGTATTTT CANDGLANTDTQYF TRBV19 TRBD2 TRBJ2-3
TGTGCCACCAGCAGAGTCGGGGGGACCCTCACTGAAGCTTTCTTT CATSRVGGTLTEAFF TRBV15 NA TRBJ1-1
TGTGCCAGCAGCTTGGGACAGCCTGCCTACGAGCAGTACTTC CASSLGQPAYEQYF TRBV5-6 NA TRBJ2-7
TGTGCCAGCAGAATCGGCGGTGGCTCCTACAATGAGCAGTTCTTC CASRIGGGSYNEQFF TRBV28 NA TRBJ2-1
TGTGCCAGCAGCTTATTCGGGCGGGGAAAGAACACTGAAGCTTTCTTT CASSLFGRGKNTEAFF TRBV11-2 NA TRBJ1-1
TGCGCCAGCAGCTTACAGGGGTCGAGCACAGATACGCAGTATTTT CASSLQGSSTDTQYF TRBV5-1 TRBD1 TRBJ2-3
TGTGCCAGCAGCCCCGGACAGGGCCCTTACTACGAGCAGTACTTC CASSPGQGPYYEQYF TRBV4-2 TRBD1 TRBJ2-7
TGTGCCAGCAGTTATCGGGCAGGGGATCAGCCCCAGCATTTT CASSYRAGDQPQHF TRBV6-6 NA TRBJ1-5
TGTGCCAGCAGCACCCGAGGCAGGGATAATGAAAAACTGTTTTTT CASSTRGRDNEKLFF TRBV6-6 NA TRBJ1-4
TGTGCCAGCAGTGAAGCTGGGGAACGGGGACAGCCCCAGCATTTT CASSEAGERGQPQHF TRBV6-1 NA TRBJ1-5
TGTGCCAGTAGTATAGTAGACACTGAAGCTTTCTTT CASSIVDTEAFF TRBV19 NA TRBJ1-1
TGCGCCAGCAGCTCGGGGGACAGGGGGGTGGAAAAACTGTTTTTT CASSSGDRGVEKLFF TRBV5-1 TRBD1 TRBJ1-4
TGTGCCAGCCCAGGGGGTTCGGGCTCTGGGGCCAACGTCCTGACTTTC CASPGGSGSGANVLTF TRBV27 TRBD1 TRBJ2-6